Presented here are 13 T cell receptor beta chains from one specimen sequenced in a study of cytomegalovirus exposure and HLA in healthy donors. The PCR used 60 Vbeta and 13 Jbeta primers. Method: immunoSEQ multiplex PCR; TCRdb's copy keeps in-frame clones and lacks some. The sample includes over 85,000 clones, about 72% seen only once; the top ten take 2.1%. The sample taken for sequencing was PBMCs. The receptors shown here come from a man in his thirties or forties in good health and CMV-seronegative.

The gene calls are TRBV6-5 and TRBJ1-1; 9 bases agree with TRBD1. This CDR3 contains 16 residues. Trimming removed 0 bases from V and 4 bases from J; junction bases left unmatched: 6. The germline gives CDR1 MNHEY, CDR2 SVGAGI. The chain's CDR3 is CASSYSGTGWTTEAFF. In nucleotides, the CDR3 is TGTGCCAGCAGTTACTCTGGGACAGGGTGGACCACTGAAGCTTTCTTT.

The rearrangement links TRBV6-4 to TRBJ1-1; 7 bases map to TRBD1. From germline, CDR1 is MRHNA and CDR2 SNTAGT. The V segment lost 7 bases and the J segment 4 bases; nucleotides outside the gene matches: 9. The CDR3 spans 14 residues. In DNA form, the CDR3 reads TGTGCCAGCACCCGGGACAGTTTTAGCACTGAAGCTTTCTTT. This gives the protein CASTRDSFSTEAFF.

The V gene is TRBV6-5, the J gene TRBJ2-7; maybe TRBD2 (6 bases). Germline-derived CDR1 and CDR2 are MNHEY and SVGAGI. With 0 bases removed from V and 1 base from J, the gap between germline ends came to 13 bases. The CDR3 length is 16 residues. The CDR3 region has the DNA TGTGCCAGCAGTTACTCGTATAGAGCGGGTTCCTACGAGCAGTACTTC. Translation: CASSYSYRAGSYEQYF.

The V gene is TRBV7-9, the J gene TRBJ2-2, with TRBD2 identical over 7 bases. From germline, CDR1 is SEHNR and CDR2 FQNEAQ (reference sequence). V gave up 7 bases and J gave up 0 bases; unmatched junction bases: 8. The CDR3 has 16 amino acids. The CDR3 region is CASTTTTSTNTGELFF. The CDR3 DNA follows: TGTGCCAGCACCACCACGACTAGCACGAACACCGGGGAGCTGTTTTTT.

The V and J genes are TRBV4-1 and TRBJ2-5; TRBD2 might be the D (7 bases). V shed 4 bases and J shed 3 bases, with 15 bases lying between them. Per germline, CDR1 MGHRA and CDR2 YSYEKL. CDR3 length equals 15 residues. The CDR3 nucleotides are TGCGCCAGCAGCCCCTTAACGGGGGGCGAAGAGACCCAGTACTTC. It encodes CASSPLTGGEETQYF.

The genes are TRBV6-6 and TRBJ2-2, with a possible D match to TRBD2 (6 bases). Germline CDR1 reads MNHNY; CDR2 reads SVGAGI (reference sequence). This CDR3 is 13 amino acids long. The V gene lost 8 bases and the J gene lost 6 bases, with 13 bases spanning the gap. CDR3 in DNA: TGTGCCAGCCGCGGGAATCAGGCCGGGGAGCTGTTTTTT. Translating gives CASRGNQAGELFF.

The chain is built from TRBV27 and TRBJ2-7; the match to TRBD1 covers 10 bases. V trimming: 5 bases; J trimming: 5 bases; junction bases outside the gene matches: 6. This CDR3 contains 14 residues. CDR1 and CDR2 (germline): MNHEY, SMNVEV (reference sequence). CDR3 amino acids: CASSPGTGVNEQYF. The CDR3 nucleotides read TGTGCCAGCAGTCCCGGGACAGGGGTCAACGAGCAGTACTTC.

The genes are TRBV7-9 and TRBJ1-1; D is unresolved. Trimming took off 5 bases at V and 13 bases at J, with 17 bases between the two ends. This CDR3 is built from 12 residues. Germline lookup yields CDR1 SEHNR and CDR2 FQNEAQ (reference sequence). The CDR3 DNA is TGTGCCAGCAGCCTCACCGGGATCCGGATTTTCTTT. This codes for CASSLTGIRIFF.

This sequence joins TRBV5-1 and TRBJ2-1; TRBD2 agrees at 9 bases. The CDR3 is 15 amino acids. The V gene end was trimmed by 0 bases and the J gene end by 3 bases; junction bases not matched to a gene: 1. Germline V gene lookup returns CDR1 SGHRS and CDR2 YFSETQ. The CDR3 nucleotides are TGCGCCAGCAGCTTGGGCGGGGGGGGCTACAATGAGCAGTTCTTC. Residues: CASSLGGGGYNEQFF.

V is TRBV7-9 and J is TRBJ1-4, with D tentatively TRBD1 (5 bases). Trimming cost V 2 bases and J 5 bases, with 15 bases left between them. The CDR3 is 16 amino acids. CDR1 is SEHNR, CDR2 FQNEAQ, per germline (reference sequence). CDR3 in DNA: TGTGCCAGCAGCTTATCCTCGACAGCTATGAATGAAAAACTGTTTTTT. It codes for CASSLSSTAMNEKLFF.

This clone was seen a few times. The junction and the germline gene differ at one end; a read error may be behind it. The J gene is TRBJ1-6, the V gene TRBV9, with D unclear. This CDR3 is 14 amino acids long. Germline lookup yields CDR1 SGDLS and CDR2 YYNGEE. The CDR3 protein is CASCVEGEGSPLHF. The CDR3, as DNA: TGTGCCAGCTGCGTTGAAGGTGAGGGTTCACCCCTCCACTTT.

The V and J genes are TRBV27 and TRBJ2-5; 7 bases map to TRBD2. Germline V gene data show CDR1 as MNHEY and CDR2 as SMNVEV (reference sequence). J gave up 4 bases and V 3 bases, and 11 bases lay outside the gene matches. The length of the CDR3 is 16 residues. The CDR3 DNA reads as TGTGCCAGCAGTTTGGGAGGGGAGGGCCCTGGAGAGACCCAGTACTTC. As protein: CASSLGGEGPGETQYF.

The chain links TRBV30 to TRBJ1-1; D unresolved. Looked up from germline, CDR1 is GTSNPN and CDR2 is SVGIG (reference sequence). The V end lost 4 bases, the J end lost 2 bases, and 14 bases lay between the germline ends. The CDR3 is made up of 14 amino acids. The CDR3 DNA follows: TGTGCCTGGAACCGGGAAGGACCAAACACTGAAGCTTTCTTT. Its translation is CAWNREGPNTEAFF.